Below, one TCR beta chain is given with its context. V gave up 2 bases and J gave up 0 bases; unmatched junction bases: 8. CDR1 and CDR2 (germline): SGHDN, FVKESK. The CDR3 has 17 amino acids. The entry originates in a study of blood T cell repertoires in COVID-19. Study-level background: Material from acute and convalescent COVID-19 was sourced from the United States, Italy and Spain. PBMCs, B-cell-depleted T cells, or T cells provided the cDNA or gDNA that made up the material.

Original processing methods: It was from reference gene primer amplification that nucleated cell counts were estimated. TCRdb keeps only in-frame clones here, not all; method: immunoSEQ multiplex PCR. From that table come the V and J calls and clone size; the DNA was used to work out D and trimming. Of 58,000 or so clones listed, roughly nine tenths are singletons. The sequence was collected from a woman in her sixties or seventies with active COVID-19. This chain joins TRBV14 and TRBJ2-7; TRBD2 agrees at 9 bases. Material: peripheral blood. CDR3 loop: CASSQLSLAGSSYEQYF. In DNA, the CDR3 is TGTGCCAGCAGCCAACTCTCTCTAGCGGGAAGCTCCTACGAGCAGTACTTC.